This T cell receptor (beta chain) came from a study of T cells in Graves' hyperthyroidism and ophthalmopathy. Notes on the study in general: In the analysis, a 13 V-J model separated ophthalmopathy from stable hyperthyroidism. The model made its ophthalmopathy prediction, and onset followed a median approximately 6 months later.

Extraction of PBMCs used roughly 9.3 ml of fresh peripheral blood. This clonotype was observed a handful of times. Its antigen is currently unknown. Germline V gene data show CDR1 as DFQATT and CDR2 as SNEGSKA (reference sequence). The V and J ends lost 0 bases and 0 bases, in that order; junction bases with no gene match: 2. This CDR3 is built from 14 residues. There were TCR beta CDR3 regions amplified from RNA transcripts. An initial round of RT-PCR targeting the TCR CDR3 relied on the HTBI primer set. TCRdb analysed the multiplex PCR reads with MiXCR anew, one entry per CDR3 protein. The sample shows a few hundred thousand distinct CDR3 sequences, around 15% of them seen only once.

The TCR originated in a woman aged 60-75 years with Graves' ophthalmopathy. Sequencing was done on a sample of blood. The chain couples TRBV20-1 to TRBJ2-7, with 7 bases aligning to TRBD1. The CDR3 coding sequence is TGCAGTGCTAGAGATGGGACAGCCTCCTACGAGCAGTACTTC. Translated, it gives CSARDGTASYEQYF.